The 30 T cell receptor beta chains below were found in one sample sequenced in a study of blood T cell repertoires in COVID-19. The repertoire was sequenced with immunoSEQ multiplex PCR; TCRdb's copy has only in-frame clones and lacks some. The sample includes more than 85,000 clones, about nine tenths of them seen just once. The specimen sequenced was peripheral blood. The receptors shown here come from a woman aged 70-85 years with acute or convalescent COVID-19.

The chain links TRBV12-3 or TRBV12-4 to TRBJ1-1; TRBD1 matches 8 bases. The V gene end was trimmed by 8 bases and the J gene end by 4 bases; junction bases not matched to a gene: 6. This CDR3 region has 13 residues. This CDR3 is CASVRGPSTEAFF. The CDR3 DNA sequence: TGTGCCAGCGTCAGGGGGCCAAGCACTGAAGCTTTCTTT.

The chain carries TRBV18 and TRBJ2-7; D ambiguous. Trimming shortened V by 2 bases and J by 3 bases, and 8 bases separated the two germline ends. This CDR3 region has 13 residues. Germline lookup yields CDR1 KGHSH and CDR2 LQKENI. The CDR3, as DNA: TGTGCCAGCTCACCAGAGTCCGGCTACGAGCAGTACTTC. It yields the protein CASSPESGYEQYF.

V usage is TRBV18 and J usage is TRBJ1-6; D unclear. This CDR3 comprises 14 residues. Between the trimmed V and J ends, which lost 2 bases and 5 bases, there was a span of 7 bases. The germline CDR1 and CDR2 sequences are KGHSH and LQKENI. The CDR3, as DNA: TGTGCCAGCTCACCATTCCGGGATAATTCACCCCTCCACTTT. Translating gives CASSPFRDNSPLHF.

The chain uses TRBV11-2 and TRBJ1-6, with TRBD1 as a possible D gene (6 bases). Germline CDR1 SGHAT, CDR2 FQNNGV. Trimming removed 4 bases at V and 9 bases at J, with 10 bases between. This CDR3 region has 13 residues. The CDR3 loop reads CASSSEGVSPLHF. CDR3 DNA sequence: TGTGCCAGCAGCTCCGAGGGGGTTTCACCCCTCCACTTT. The whole variable domain, remainder taken from reference TRBV11-2 and TRBJ1-6, is EAGVAQSPRYKIIEKRQSVAFWCNPISGHATLYWYQQILGQGPKLLIQFQNNGVVDDSQLPKDRFSAERLKGVDSTLKIQPAKLEDSAVYLCASSSEGVSPLHFGNGTRLTVT.

The chain joins TRBV13 to TRBJ2-5; TRBD2 matches at 12 bases. The CDR3 length is 16 residues. V was clipped by 5 bases and J by 5 bases; unmatched bases: 9. Germline assignment: CDR1 PRHDT and CDR2 FYEKMQ (reference sequence). The CDR3 DNA reads TGTGCCAGCAGCCCTGGACTAGCGGGGTATTCGGAGACCCAGTACTTC. Protein product: CASSPGLAGYSETQYF.

The CDR3 is CATSGSSGANVLTF. In nucleotides, the CDR3 is TGTGCCACCAGTGGCAGCTCTGGGGCCAACGTCCTGACTTTC. The chain recombines TRBV24-1 with TRBJ2-6, with D unresolved. Germline-derived CDR1 and CDR2 are KGHDR and SFDVKD. Trimming removed 5 bases at V and 0 bases at J, with 4 bases between. The CDR3 totals 14 residues.

This clone was recorded a few times. The J gene is TRBJ1-4, the V gene TRBV3-1 (or the pseudogene TRBV3-2); D gene unclear. Germline V gene data show CDR1 as LGHDT and CDR2 as YNNKEL (reference sequence). This CDR3 contains 15 residues. V was pared by 2 bases and J by 2 bases, with 9 bases between. CDR3 sequence: CASSQFGWTNEKLFF. The CDR3 bases are TGTGCCAGCAGCCAATTCGGGTGGACTAATGAAAAACTGTTTTTT.

This clone occurred once. The chain uses TRBV27 and TRBJ1-6, with D perhaps matching TRBD1 (5 bases). CDR1 is MNHEY, CDR2 SMNVEV, per germline (reference sequence). CDR3 size: 15 residues. V lost 7 bases, J lost 0 bases, and 10 bases lay in between. The CDR3: CASKTGPSYNSPLHF. The CDR3 DNA follows: TGTGCCAGCAAAACAGGTCCCTCCTATAATTCACCCCTCCACTTT.

J is TRBJ2-7 and V is TRBV18; 10 bases fit TRBD2. The CDR3 loop spans 14 amino acids. V trimming: 3 bases; J trimming: 1 base; junction bases outside the gene matches: 0. Germline V gene lookup returns CDR1 KGHSH and CDR2 LQKENI. CDR3 region: CASSPSGRSYEQYF. The CDR3 DNA is TGTGCCAGCTCACCTAGCGGGAGGTCCTACGAGCAGTACTTC.

The chain employs TRBV12-5 and TRBJ1-5, with D possibly matching TRBD1 (5 bases). V lost 9 bases and J 5 bases, leaving 17 bases between the germline ends. There are 14 residues in the CDR3. CDR1 is LGHNT and CDR2 is FRNRAP in the germline V gene. In DNA form, the CDR3 reads TGTGCTAGCCGCGGGGGGGGAGAGTATCAGCCCCAGCATTTT. Encoded protein: CASRGGGEYQPQHF.

This clone was counted once. V gene TRBV19 combines with J gene TRBJ1-1, with 8 bases aligning to TRBD1. Germline V gene data show CDR1 as LNHDA and CDR2 as SQIVND (reference sequence). The CDR3 is 15 amino acids. V lost 5 bases to trimming and J lost 0 bases; unmatched junction nucleotides: 5. CDR3 DNA sequence: TGTGCCAGTAGTGTCAGACAGGGGATGAACACTGAAGCTTTCTTT. It codes for CASSVRQGMNTEAFF.

This clone was observed once. The CDR3 DNA sequence: TGTGCCAGCAGTTTAATAACGGCGGGGGAGCAGTACTTC. The encoded protein is CASSLITAGEQYF. The V call is TRBV12-3 or TRBV12-4, the J call TRBJ2-7; maybe TRBD2 (6 bases). With 2 bases removed from V and 7 bases from J, the gap between germline ends came to 12 bases. The CDR3 consists of 13 residues.

The chain carries TRBV3-1 (or the pseudogene TRBV3-2) and TRBJ2-3, with 8 positions matching TRBD2. The CDR3 loop spans 17 amino acids. Germline V gives CDR1 LGHDT, CDR2 YNNKEL (reference sequence). J was trimmed by 3 bases and V by 1 base; bases with no gene match: 9. The CDR3 nucleotides read TGTGCCAGCAGCCAAGTTGGTGGGGCTAGCGGGACAGATACGCAGTATTTT. It yields the protein CASSQVGGASGTDTQYF.

V and J are TRBV28 and TRBJ1-2, with unresolved D. CDR1 and CDR2 (germline): MDHEN, SYDVKM. The CDR3 is 15 amino acids. The germline V and J ends were trimmed by 5 bases and 4 bases, with 17 bases remaining between them. This CDR3 is CASSPHPQRLYGYTF. The CDR3, as DNA: TGTGCCAGCAGTCCCCACCCCCAGCGCCTCTATGGCTACACCTTC.

The chain couples TRBV7-9 to TRBJ2-2; D is unclear. V was cut by 5 bases and J by 4 bases, with 5 bases left in between. The CDR3 is made up of 12 amino acids. Per germline, CDR1 SEHNR and CDR2 FQNEAQ (reference sequence). The CDR3 DNA reads as TGTGCCAGCAGCCCCGGCACCGGGGAGCTGTTTTTT. This encodes CASSPGTGELFF. Using reference TRBV7-9 and TRBJ2-2 for the parts outside the CDR3, the full variable domain is DTGVSQNPRHKITKRGQNVTFRCDPISEHNRLYWYRQTLGQGPEFLTYFQNEAQLEKSRLLSDRFSAERPKGSFSTLEIQRTEQGDSAMYLCASSPGTGELFFGEGSRLTVL.

The V gene is TRBV6-5, the J gene TRBJ2-7; D might be TRBD2 (5 bases). The CDR3 contains 14 residues. Per germline, CDR1 MNHEY and CDR2 SVGAGI. V lost 4 bases and J 0 bases, leaving 10 bases between the germline ends. CDR3 protein: CASSSSGGSYEQYV. CDR3 DNA: TGTGCCAGCAGTTCTTCCGGAGGCTCCTACGAGCAGTACGTC.

The J gene is TRBJ1-2, the V gene TRBV18, with D perhaps TRBD1 (5 bases). The germline gives CDR1 KGHSH, CDR2 LQKENI. V lost 3 bases and J lost 5, with 10 bases in between. This CDR3 spans 13 amino acids. For the CDR3, the DNA is TGTGCCAGCTCACCTCCCGGGGGATATGGCTACACCTTC. Protein: CASSPPGGYGYTF.

This clone was seen only once. This chain uses TRBV24-1 with TRBJ2-1, with D possibly matching TRBD2 (5 bases). The CDR3 is 12 residues long. The V end was cut by 6 bases, the J end by 12 bases, with 14 bases between. Germline lookup yields CDR1 KGHDR and CDR2 SFDVKD. Written as DNA, the CDR3 is TGTGCCACCAGTTCCACTGACTACTGGCAGTTCTTC. It codes for CATSSTDYWQFF.

The sample holds a few counts of this clone. The V and J genes are TRBV7-9 and TRBJ2-1; D is unresolved. The CDR3 is 14 amino acids. V was clipped by 8 bases and J by 3 bases, with 14 bases between them. The germline CDR1 and CDR2 sequences are SEHNR and FQNEAQ (reference sequence). CDR3 sequence (DNA): TGTGCCAGCCCCCCTGATGGCAGCTACAATGAGCAGTTCTTC. It codes for CASPPDGSYNEQFF.

The chain has TRBV7-9 and TRBJ2-7; TRBD2 matches 7 bases. The CDR3 runs 15 residues. From germline, CDR1 is SEHNR and CDR2 FQNEAQ (reference sequence). With V trimmed by 5 bases and J by 5 bases, 12 bases remained unmatched. In nucleotides, the CDR3 is TGTGCCAGCAGCAGTTTAGGACTAGAATCACACGAGCAGTACTTC. Translating it yields CASSSLGLESHEQYF.

This clone was seen a few times. The chain is built from TRBV7-2 and TRBJ1-3; D is unresolved. V shed 3 bases and J shed 4 bases, with 16 bases lying between them. There are 16 residues in the CDR3. Germline-derived CDR1 and CDR2 are SGHTA and FQGNSA. CDR3 in DNA: TGTGCCAGCAGCTTGGCCGCCGGAGCGGGGGGAAACACCATATATTTT. Its translation is CASSLAAGAGGNTIYF.

The chain couples TRBV11-2 to TRBJ1-3; 11 nucleotides agree with TRBD1. CDR1 is SGHAT and CDR2 is FQNNGV in the germline V gene. This CDR3 comprises 17 residues. The J segment lost 4 bases and the V segment lost 5 bases, leaving 10 bases of the junction unmatched. In nucleotides, the CDR3 is TGTGCCAGCAGCCCGGCGGACAGGGGGCATTCGGGAAACACCATATATTTT. Protein product: CASSPADRGHSGNTIYF.

J is TRBJ2-1 and V is TRBV5-1; D is undetermined. Germline values: CDR1 SGHRS, CDR2 YFSETQ. The CDR3 runs to 13 residues. Trimming removed 4 bases from V and 3 bases from J, with 8 bases in between. The chain's CDR3 is CASSQPIYNEQFF. CDR3 DNA: TGCGCCAGCAGCCAACCTATCTACAATGAGCAGTTCTTC.

The chain has TRBV28 and TRBJ1-1, with no clear D. This CDR3 is 13 amino acids long. Trimming took off 6 bases at V and 0 bases at J, with 8 bases between the two ends. Germline V CDR1 and CDR2: MDHEN, SYDVKM. In nucleotides, the CDR3 is TGTGCCAGCAGCCCCCCCATGAACACTGAAGCTTTCTTT. Amino acids: CASSPPMNTEAFF. The complete variable domain, with remaining parts taken from reference TRBV28 and TRBJ1-1, reads DVKVTQSSRYLVKRTGEKVFLECVQDMDHENMFWYRQDPGLGLRLIYFSYDVKMKEKGDIPEGYSVSREKKERFSLILESASTNQTSMYLCASSPPMNTEAFFGQGTRLTVV.

This chain joins TRBV6-5 and TRBJ1-5; D perhaps matches TRBD1 (6 bases). The germline CDR1 and CDR2 sequences are MNHEY and SVGAGI. V dropped 5 bases and J dropped 3 bases, with 11 bases sitting between them. The CDR3 runs 14 residues. The CDR3 protein is CASSPGTLNQPQHF. The CDR3 nucleotides are TGTGCCAGCAGTCCCGGGACACTCAATCAGCCCCAGCATTTT.

The genes are TRBV2 and TRBJ1-6, with D uncertain. V was cut by 3 bases and J by 9 bases, with 6 bases left in between. Germline CDR1 and CDR2: SNHLY and FYNNEI. There are 12 residues in the CDR3. CDR3 amino acids: CASSERGSPLHF. The CDR3 region has the DNA TGTGCCAGCAGTGAGAGAGGTTCACCCCTCCACTTT. Drawing the rest from reference TRBV2 and TRBJ1-6, the complete variable domain is EPEVTQTPSHQVTQMGQEVILRCVPISNHLYFYWYRQILGQKVEFLVSFYNNEISEKSEIFDDQFSVERPDGSNFTLKIRSTKLEDSAMYFCASSERGSPLHFGNGTRLTVT.

The chain joins TRBV4-1 to TRBJ1-5; maybe TRBD1 (5 bases). In germline, CDR1 is MGHRA, CDR2 YSYEKL. The CDR3 totals 17 residues. The V end lost 5 bases, the J end lost 1 base, and 18 bases lay between the germline ends. Here the CDR3 reads CASSTLAGTLSNQPQHF. CDR3 nucleotide sequence: TGCGCCAGCAGCACGCTCGCGGGGACGCTCAGCAATCAGCCCCAGCATTTT.

The chain recombines TRBV19 with TRBJ1-1, with D maybe TRBD1 (5 bases). Trimming left V 0 bases short and J 1 base short, with 9 bases between. The CDR3 covers 15 residues. CDR1 and CDR2 (germline): LNHDA, SQIVND (reference sequence). CDR3 DNA sequence: TGTGCCAGTAGTATAGAACAGGCTCGGAACACTGAAGCTTTCTTT. It encodes CASSIEQARNTEAFF.

The rearrangement links TRBV5-4 to TRBJ2-5, with D perhaps matching TRBD1 (6 bases). Trimming removed 4 bases at V and 3 bases at J, with 13 bases between. This CDR3 has 14 residues. CDR1 and CDR2 from the germline V gene are SGHNT and YYREEE (reference sequence). The CDR3 DNA sequence: TGTGCCAGCAGCGCGCGTAGGACAGAAGAGACCCAGTACTTC. It yields the protein CASSARRTEETQYF. Filled out from reference TRBV5-4 and TRBJ2-5, the complete variable domain reads ETGVTQSPTHLIKTRGQQVTLRCSSQSGHNTVSWYQQALGQGPQFIFQYYREEENGRGNFPPRFSGLQFPNYSSELNVNALELDDSALYLCASSARRTEETQYFGPGTRLLVL.

The sample holds one count of this clone. The rearrangement joins TRBV5-1 to TRBJ1-4; D ambiguous. V lost 5 bases, J lost 7 bases, and 18 bases lay in between. The CDR3 is 15 amino acids. Germline CDR1 is SGHRS and CDR2 is YFSETQ. CDR3 amino acids: CASSSSFLGSEKLFF. CDR3 nucleotides: TGCGCCAGCAGTTCTAGCTTTTTGGGAAGTGAAAAACTGTTTTTT.